This T cell receptor (beta chain) derives from a study of glioma-infiltrating T cells. Study outcomes and limitations: CDR3 overlap between tissue and blood was very small. Above-expected tissue-blood divergence occurred in all gliomas, most in low-grade ones.

CDR1 and CDR2 from the germline V gene are SGHTA and FQGNSA. Trimming removed 7 bases from V and 1 base from J, with 11 bases in between. The CDR3 consists of 15 residues. Concerning this clonotype itself: Antigen unknown.

Using RNA template, CDR3s of TCR alpha and beta were amplified with iRepertoire arm-PCR. For one-step reverse transcription and amplification, about 90-450 ng of tissue mRNA or PBMC total RNA was used. From the multiplex PCR reads, TCRdb called clonotypes with MiXCR, one entry per CDR3 protein. The sample shows fewer than 200,000 distinct CDR3 sequences, about 46% of them seen only once. Sequencing used glioma tissue, nonneoplastic brain tissue, or PBMCs (not recorded which). This rearrangement joins TRBV7-2 to TRBJ2-6; D assignment may be TRBD1 or TRBD2 (6 bases each). This TCR derives from a human donor with low-grade glioma or glioblastoma, undergoing nonglioma brain surgery, or in good health (not recorded which). The CDR3 sequence: CASTRGGSGANVLTF. As DNA, the CDR3 is TGTGCCAGCACCCGAGGGGGGTCTGGGGCCAACGTCCTGACTTTC.